This TCR beta chain was retrieved from a study of shared clonotypes between healthy human individuals. Libraries were prepared by immunoSEQ multiplex PCR; TCRdb keeps only in-frame clonotypes and omits some of them. The sample lists 700,000 or so clones, roughly 70% seen once, with less than 2% in the top ten. Only a few counts were recorded for this clone. CDR1 is MDHEN and CDR2 is SYDVKM in the germline V gene. The CDR3 runs to 13 residues. Trimming stripped 6 bases from V and 5 bases from J, with 11 bases between. Sequences were obtained from memory CD4+ T cells sorted from blood. Subset here: CD45RA-negative fraction. The V and J genes are TRBV28 and TRBJ1-5; a possible D gene is TRBD1 (5 bases). The receptor comes from a woman aged 25 to 45 in good health. As DNA, the CDR3 is TGTGCCAGCAGAGGACAAGCCGATCAGCCCCAGCATTTT. Translation: CASRGQADQPQHF.